Below are 17 T cell receptor beta chains sequenced from a single sample in a study of blood T cells in healthy people across ages. It was with a sample-barcoded 5' primer and a J-beta primer mix that a second PCR of roughly 7 to 12 cycles was run. TCRdb called the 5' RACE reads again in MiXCR, with one record for every CDR3 protein. The repertoire holds 1.5 million to 2 million distinct CDR3 sequences, with about two fifths as singletons. Sequencing was done on a sample of blood. The receptors stem from a human donor in good health.

The chain couples TRBV9 to TRBJ2-3, with D possibly TRBD1 on 5 matching bases. V lost 0 bases and J lost 2, with 13 bases in between. The CDR3 is made up of 16 amino acids. CDR1 is SGDLS, CDR2 YYNGEE, per germline. CDR3 loop: CASSVEGRGITDTQYF. In DNA, the CDR3 is TGTGCCAGCAGCGTAGAAGGTAGGGGTATCACAGATACGCAGTATTTT.

The chain is built from TRBV27 and TRBJ2-7, with D uncertain. The CDR3 has 14 amino acids. V lost 2 bases, J lost 3 bases, and 11 bases lay in between. The germline gives CDR1 MNHEY, CDR2 SMNVEV (reference sequence). The CDR3 is CASSLRITGYEQYF. The CDR3 region has the DNA TGTGCCAGCAGTTTACGGATTACTGGCTACGAGCAGTACTTC.

The chain combines TRBV27 with TRBJ1-1; no reliable D call. Germline CDR1 and CDR2: MNHEY and SMNVEV (reference sequence). With 3 bases removed from V and 4 bases from J, the gap between germline ends came to 18 bases. The CDR3 extends over 16 amino acids. The CDR3 loop is CASSLSPSTASTEAFF. CDR3 sequence (DNA): TGTGCCAGCAGTTTGAGCCCCTCGACGGCCAGCACTGAAGCTTTCTTT.

The chain is built from TRBV20-1 and TRBJ2-3; 9 positions agree with TRBD2. The V gene end was trimmed by 4 bases and the J gene end by 6 bases; junction bases not matched to a gene: 8. From germline, CDR1 is DFQATT and CDR2 SNEGSKA (reference sequence). CDR3 length: 14 residues. CDR3 in amino acids: CSATQRGVGDTQYF. The DNA of the CDR3 is TGCAGTGCTACCCAGCGGGGGGTAGGGGATACGCAGTATTTT.

This clonotype was picked up a small number of times. The chain uses TRBV12-3 or TRBV12-4 and TRBJ2-3; 7 nucleotides align to TRBD2. J gave up 2 bases and V 6 bases, and 5 bases lay outside the gene matches. The CDR3 has 14 amino acids. This CDR3 reads CASRSRDYTDTQYF. Written as DNA, the CDR3 is TGTGCCAGCAGGAGCCGGGACTACACAGATACGCAGTATTTT.

CDR3 bases: TGTGCCAGCAGCCAAGTAAGTGGACTAGCGGGTGGTGAGCAGTTCTTC. This translates into CASSQVSGLAGGEQFF. The V gene is TRBV14, the J gene TRBJ2-1; 11 bases agree with TRBD2. The ends lost 1 base at V and 9 bases at J; junction bases unmatched: 8. CDR3 size: 16 residues. CDR1 SGHDN and CDR2 FVKESK come from the germline V gene.

The chain is built from TRBV5-5 and TRBJ1-3, with D unclear. Trimming left V 3 bases short and J 0 bases short, with 10 bases between. CDR3 length: 15 amino acids. Germline V lookup: CDR1 SGHKS, CDR2 YYEKEE (reference sequence). The CDR3 sequence is CASSSDGDSGNTIYF. CDR3 coding DNA: TGTGCCAGCAGCTCTGACGGAGACTCTGGAAACACCATATATTTT.

The V gene is TRBV3-1, the J gene TRBJ2-3; 13 bases are shared with TRBD2. V lost 0 bases to trimming and J lost 0 bases; unmatched junction nucleotides: 3. This CDR3 has 18 amino acids. CDR1 is LGHDT and CDR2 is YNNKEL in the germline V gene (reference sequence). As DNA, the CDR3 is TGTGCCAGCAGCCAAGAGACTAGCGGGGGGACTAGCACAGATACGCAGTATTTT. Translating gives CASSQETSGGTSTDTQYF.

The J gene is TRBJ1-2, the V gene TRBV4-1; TRBD1 aligns across 10 bases. The V gene end was trimmed by 2 bases and the J gene end by 7 bases; junction bases not matched to a gene: 7. Germline V gene data show CDR1 as MGHRA and CDR2 as YSYEKL. The CDR3 runs to 15 residues. CDR3 residues: CASSQPGQGLIGYTF. Here the CDR3 DNA reads TGCGCCAGCAGCCAACCGGGACAGGGGCTTATTGGCTACACCTTC.

The V and J genes are TRBV5-1 and TRBJ2-5; TRBD2 might be the D (5 bases). The DNA end favors TRBJ2-7, so the J call may be wrong. The CDR3 has 13 residues. Germline-derived CDR1 and CDR2 are SGHRS and YFSETQ. The CDR3 loop is CASSLVEVGEQYF. CDR3 DNA: TGCGCCAGCAGCTTGGTGGAGGTTGGCGAGCAGTACTTC.

The chain joins TRBV28 to TRBJ2-4; 9 nucleotides align to TRBD1. J lost 1 base, V lost 4 bases, and 17 bases had no gene match. Germline CDR1 MDHEN, CDR2 SYDVKM. This CDR3 region has 20 residues. The CDR3 sequence is CASSSIGTGSGRRAKNIQYF. The DNA of the CDR3 is TGTGCCAGCAGTTCAATCGGGACAGGGTCAGGGAGACGGGCCAAAAACATTCAGTACTTC. Combining the CDR3 with reference TRBV28 and TRBJ2-4 gives the whole variable domain DVKVTQSSRYLVKRTGEKVFLECVQDMDHENMFWYRQDPGLGLRLIYFSYDVKMKEKGDIPEGYSVSREKKERFSLILESASTNQTSMYLCASSSIGTGSGRRAKNIQYFGAGTRLSVL.

The V and J genes are TRBV20-1 and TRBJ1-2; D unresolved. The CDR3 has 14 amino acids. V lost 5 bases and J lost 0, with 13 bases in between. CDR1 and CDR2 from the germline V gene are DFQATT and SNEGSKA (reference sequence). In nucleotides, the CDR3 is TGCAGTGCTCCGTTAGGTTACACTAACTATGGCTACACCTTC. This codes for CSAPLGYTNYGYTF.

This clonotype was seen more than once but under ten times. The junction does not match germline at one end; this may be a read error. The chain employs TRBV13 and TRBJ2-7; 8 bases line up with TRBD1. The CDR3 length is 14 residues. Germline values: CDR1 PRHDT, CDR2 FYEKMQ (reference sequence). The CDR3 sequence: CVSSLRQGLYEQYF. In DNA, the CDR3 is TGTGTCAGCAGCTTACGACAGGGGCTCTACGAGCAGTACTTC. Supplemented by reference TRBV13 and TRBJ2-7, the full variable domain reads AAGVIQSPRHLIKEKRETATLKCYPIPRHDTVYWYQQGPGQDPQFLISFYEKMQSDKGSIPDRFSAQQFSDYHSELNMSSLELGDSALYFCVSSLRQGLYEQYFGPGTRLTVT.

The V gene is TRBV12-3 or TRBV12-4, the J gene TRBJ2-3, with TRBD2 identical over 9 bases. CDR3 size: 15 residues. The ends lost 8 bases at V and 2 bases at J; junction bases unmatched: 8. The CDR3 DNA reads as TGTGCCAGCGGGAGCGGGGGGATCCACACAGATACGCAGTATTTT. This encodes CASGSGGIHTDTQYF.

This chain joins TRBV9 and TRBJ2-1; D is uncertain. Trimming took off 2 bases at V and 6 bases at J, with 12 bases between the two ends. The V gene's germline CDR1 is SGDLS and CDR2 YYNGEE. This CDR3 comprises 14 residues. The CDR3 sequence: CASSVSSQTNEQFF. The CDR3 DNA follows: TGTGCCAGCAGCGTGAGTAGCCAGACCAATGAGCAGTTCTTC. The full variable domain, with the rest looked up from reference TRBV9 and TRBJ2-1, is DSGVTQTPKHLITATGQRVTLRCSPRSGDLSVYWYQQSLDQGLQFLIQYYNGEERAKGNILERFSAQQFPDLHSELNLSSLELGDSALYFCASSVSSQTNEQFFGPGTRLTVL.

This clonotype was seen more than once but under ten times. The chain links TRBV6-5 to TRBJ1-2; D perhaps matches TRBD1 (5 bases). Deletions cut 6 bases from V and 8 bases from J, with 13 bases between. This CDR3 comprises 12 residues. Germline values: CDR1 MNHEY, CDR2 SVGAGI. The CDR3 DNA sequence: TGTGCCAGCAGACTTCAGGGTTACGGCTACACCTTC. It yields the protein CASRLQGYGYTF.

V usage is TRBV27 and J usage is TRBJ2-3; D remains ambiguous. Germline V gene lookup returns CDR1 MNHEY and CDR2 SMNVEV (reference sequence). V lost 7 bases and J lost 5, with 19 bases in between. This CDR3 contains 15 residues. The CDR3: CASTRHVTVGDTQYF. The CDR3 DNA reads TGTGCCAGCACCCGACACGTTACAGTGGGAGATACGCAGTATTTT.